Below, one T cell receptor (beta chain) is given with its context. Its antigen is not yet known. The input lacks base qualities; no much larger clone sits a single base away. The data derive from a study of T cell responses to AZD1222 COVID-19 vaccine (dated by TCRdb to about 2021). For context, the study as a whole: A total of approximately 240 trial participants underwent TCR sequencing, of whom roughly 210 had received two doses of AZD1222 and about 25 had received two doses of the MenACWY control vaccine. Trial participants were enrolled by age into subgroups of 18-55, 56-69 and 70-plus years, and about 150, 27 and 61 TCR-sequenced participants, respectively, were included in these subgroups.

The CDR1 and CDR2 encoded by the germline V gene are SGHAT and FQNNGV. V sheds 1 base and J sheds 4 bases, leaving 20 bases between their ends. The CDR3, from cysteine to phenylalanine, totals 19 residues. Here the CDR3 DNA is all that survives: 57 bases in frame from base 1. The CDR3 regions of human TCRbeta chains were analyzed by immunosequencing. In the source study's methods: TCRs in the repertoires were compared against a reference library of SARS-CoV-2-specific TCRs that had been generated with the MIRA antigen-specificity platform. Breadth was defined as the fraction of unique TCRs that were SARS-CoV-2-associated, and depth was defined as the fraction of total T cells that were SARS-CoV-2-associated. Using the MIRA data, every spike-specific TCR was mapped to the spike region that the TCR reacted to and assigned to either a CD4 or a CD8 class. Log10-transformed breadth and depth values were compared by one-way ANOVA with Sidak's multiple comparisons tests. Imported from immuneACCESS, the table was reduced by TCRdb to in-frame sequences with V and J called. These copies leave out some clones; in studies compared against another copy, an unresolved V gene accounts for under half, and the cause of the remainder is not known. V, J and clone size reflect that table, while D and trimming were determined from the DNA. For this sample there are around 140,000 clones; approximately 90% appear just once. The ten largest clones represent less than 9.5% of the sample.

What the research found in general, with its limitations: Conclusions about previously exposed vaccinees are limited because only six or seven AZD1222 recipients were SARS-CoV-2 seropositive at baseline. Reportedly, almost half of the unique spike-specific TCRs recognized epitopes lying outside the regions that are mutated in the B.1.351 and B.1.1.7 variants. In the small 56-69-year group, the increase in depth fell short of significance, most likely because of low power. CD4 TCRs associated with the vaccine covered the entire spike protein, and the dominant responses were in regions 160-218 and 743-854. A significant rise in spike-specific TCR breadth and depth was observed after two AZD1222 doses relative to day 0 and relative to MenACWY recipients. No day 14 peak-response samples were available, so repertoires were characterized only after the peak T cell response. Most participants were white British and females outnumbered males, and the authors suggested that clonal diversity may have been underestimated.

The time point tag for this specimen amounts to: about 28 days (+/-7) after the second vaccine dose. AZD1222 recipients given second doses at about 4 weeks or at about 12 weeks were pooled, since spike-specific TCR depth and breadth were not found to differ between the two schedules. Vaccinee samples came from UK trials COV001 and COV002, including a single-blind randomized controlled phase 2/3 trial of AZD1222 (ChAdOx1 nCoV-19) in healthy adults. For TCRbeta chain sequencing, PBMC samples were collected from trial participants at day 0 and at day 28 after the second dose. The sequence came from an adult who received the AZD1222 COVID-19 vaccine. The chain is encoded by TRBV11-2 joined to TRBJ1-6, with the D gene not confidently named. Specimen: peripheral blood, collected 28 days after the second AZD1222 dose. CDR3 loop: CASSLVFEADQGYNSPLHF. The DNA sequence reads TGTGCCAGCAGCTTAGTATTTGAAGCCGACCAAGGGTATAATTCACCCCTCCACTTT.